A single TCR beta chain is shown here with its context. The antigen remains unidentified. This entry belongs to a study of cytomegalovirus exposure and HLA in healthy donors. Study-wide findings and caveats: Accurate prediction of HLA-A and HLA-B alleles (for most subjects) was reportedly achieved from TCR beta sequences. Analyzed later, association rates of TCRs varied across HLA loci, with DRB1 most and HLA-C fewest. A prior analysis recorded that most TCR beta V segments were productive about 87% or about 30% of the time. Both high specificity and high sensitivity reportedly marked the classifier's diagnosis of cytomegalovirus status.

Germline values: CDR1 ENHRY, CDR2 SYGVKD. Trimming stripped 2 bases from V and 2 bases from J, with 15 bases between. This CDR3 has 16 residues. Both 60 Vbeta primers and 13 Jbeta primers went into the PCR. Profiled with immunoSEQ multiplex PCR; TCRdb holds only in-frame clones, not every one. The table lists 150,000 to 200,000 clones, around 78% of them singletons, with roughly 0.76% in the top ten. This sequence originates from a female donor in good health and CMV-seronegative. The sequencing input was PBMCs. V usage is TRBV10-3 and J usage is TRBJ1-2, with D perhaps matching TRBD1 (5 bases). CDR3 bases: TGTGCCATCAGTGAGGAGACAGTCGTTCGAAACTATGGCTACACCTTC. It specifies CAISEETVVRNYGYTF.